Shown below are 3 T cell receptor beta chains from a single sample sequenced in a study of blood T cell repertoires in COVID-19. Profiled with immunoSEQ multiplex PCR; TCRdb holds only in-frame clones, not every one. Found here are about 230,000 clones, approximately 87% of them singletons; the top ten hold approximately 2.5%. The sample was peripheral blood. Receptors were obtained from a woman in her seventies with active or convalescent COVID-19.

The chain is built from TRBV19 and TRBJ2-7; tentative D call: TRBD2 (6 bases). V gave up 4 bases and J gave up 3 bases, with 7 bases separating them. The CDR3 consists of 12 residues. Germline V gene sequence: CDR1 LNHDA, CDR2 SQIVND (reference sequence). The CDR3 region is CASSKEGYEQYF. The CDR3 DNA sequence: TGTGCCAGTAGTAAGGAGGGCTACGAGCAGTACTTC.

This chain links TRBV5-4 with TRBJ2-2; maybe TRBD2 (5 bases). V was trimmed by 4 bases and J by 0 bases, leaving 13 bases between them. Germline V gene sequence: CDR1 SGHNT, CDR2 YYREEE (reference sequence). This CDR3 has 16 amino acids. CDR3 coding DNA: TGTGCCAGCAGCGGGGTGGGCGGGTCGAACACCGGGGAGCTGTTTTTT. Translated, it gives CASSGVGGSNTGELFF.

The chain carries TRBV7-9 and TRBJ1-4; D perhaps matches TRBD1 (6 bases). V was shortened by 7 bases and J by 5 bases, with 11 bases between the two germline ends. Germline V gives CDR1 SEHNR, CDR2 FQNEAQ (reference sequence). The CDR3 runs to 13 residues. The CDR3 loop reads CASNVGANEKLFF. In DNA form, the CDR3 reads TGTGCCAGCAATGTGGGGGCCAATGAAAAACTGTTTTTT.